These 30 T cell receptor beta chains share one sample of origin, sequenced in a study of T cell repertoires in cytomegalovirus infection. Their target antigens are unknown. TCRdb analysed the reads with MiXCR anew, one entry per CDR3 protein. The sample gives about 920,000 distinct CDR3 sequences, approximately 32% of which show up once; around an eighth is in the top ten. The sample consisted of cultured CD8+ T cells from PBMCs, taken from culture after CMV antigen stimulation. The source of these receptors is a human donor in good health (CMV status not recorded). Some clones in this sample may be carry-over from other donors' samples.

CDR3 sequence reads: CASSAAGGRDGELFF. For the CDR3, the DNA is TGTGCCAGCAGTGCGGCGGGGGGGCGTGACGGGGAGCTGTTTTTT. The rearrangement links TRBV2 to TRBJ2-2; TRBD2 agrees at 9 bases. Germline CDR1 is SNHLY and CDR2 is FYNNEI. The CDR3 covers 15 residues. Trimming removed 4 bases from V and 7 bases from J; junction bases left unmatched: 7.

This clonotype was seen more than once but under ten times. The J gene is TRBJ2-1, the V gene TRBV6-5; D perhaps matches TRBD1 (6 bases). Trimming shortened V by 6 bases and J by 7 bases, and 16 bases separated the two germline ends. This CDR3 has 14 residues. Germline loops: CDR1 MNHEY, CDR2 SVGAGI. Here the CDR3 reads CASSYPGQSNEQFF. In nucleotides, the CDR3 is TGTGCCAGCAGCTACCCGGGACAATCAAATGAGCAGTTCTTC.

This clonotype was seen a handful of times. The CDR3 coding sequence is TGTGCCAGCAGCTTATGGTCCATTGGGGGGAACACTGAAGCTTTCTTT. Protein: CASSLWSIGGNTEAFF. V and J are TRBV7-8 and TRBJ1-1; the D gene is possibly TRBD1 (5 bases). The V gene's germline CDR1 is SGHVS and CDR2 FQNEAQ. The CDR3 has 16 amino acids. Trimming took off 2 bases at V and 1 base at J, with 14 bases between the two ends.

There are many counts of this clonotype. J is TRBJ1-2 and V is TRBV7-6, with D possibly being TRBD1 (6 bases). This CDR3 contains 17 residues. V was trimmed by 5 bases and J by 0 bases, leaving 19 bases between them. From germline, CDR1 is SGHVS and CDR2 FNYEAQ. CDR3 in amino acids: CASSPVWGGATNYGYTF. CDR3 sequence (DNA): TGTGCCAGCAGCCCGGTTTGGGGGGGGGCCACTAACTATGGCTACACCTTC.

The chain is built from TRBV12-5 and TRBJ2-2; 11 positions agree with TRBD2. Germline CDR1 and CDR2: LGHNT and FRNRAP. The CDR3 runs 17 residues. V shed 5 bases, J shed 1 base, and the junction held 6 bases outside the gene matches. CDR3 region: CASGPTSGGQNTGELFF. As DNA, the CDR3 is TGTGCTAGTGGTCCTACTAGCGGGGGCCAGAACACCGGGGAGCTGTTTTTT.

This rearrangement joins TRBV19 to TRBJ1-5, with a tentative D call TRBD1 (5 bases). The CDR3 length is 12 residues. Germline CDR1 and CDR2: LNHDA and SQIVND (reference sequence). The V end was cut by 11 bases, the J end by 6 bases, with 14 bases between. The DNA for the CDR3 is TGTGCCGCTGGACGGGGGACTCAGCCCCAGCATTTT. It is translated as CAAGRGTQPQHF.

The rearrangement links TRBV7-6 to TRBJ1-1; TRBD1 is a possible D gene (5 bases). The ends were cut back, 5 bases at V and 4 bases at J, with 17 bases in the middle. The germline CDR1 and CDR2 sequences are SGHVS and FNYEAQ. The CDR3 has 15 residues. The CDR3 DNA sequence: TGTGCCAGCAGCGGACCCGGAGGGGCGCTCACTGAAGCTTTCTTT. It specifies CASSGPGGALTEAFF.

The gene calls are TRBV27 and TRBJ2-7; TRBD2 aligns across 10 bases. With 5 bases clipped from V and 8 bases from J, the junction kept 15 bases outside the gene matches. The CDR3 length is 16 residues. CDR1 and CDR2 (germline): MNHEY, SMNVEV (reference sequence). The CDR3 DNA is TGTGCCAGCAGTCCCTTAGCGGGGGGCAACCTACGACAGCAGTACGTC. Translation gives CASSPLAGGNLRQQYV.

The genes are TRBV20-1 and TRBJ1-2; D is unresolved. Germline V CDR1 and CDR2: DFQATT, SNEGSKA (reference sequence). The length of the CDR3 is 10 residues. Trimming took off 3 bases at V and 8 bases at J, with 7 bases between the two ends. CDR3 bases: TGCAGTGCTAGGGTTGGAGGCTACACCTTC. Translating it yields CSARVGGYTF.

This clonotype was recorded a few times. J is TRBJ1-1 and V is TRBV27; 7 bases fit TRBD1. In germline, CDR1 is MNHEY, CDR2 SMNVEV (reference sequence). The CDR3 is made up of 14 amino acids. V shed 6 bases, J shed 4 bases, and the junction held 8 bases outside the gene matches. CDR3 protein: CASRGPGGVTEAFF. DNA of the CDR3: TGTGCCAGCAGGGGACCAGGGGGAGTCACTGAAGCTTTCTTT.

In this sample, this clonotype turned up many times. The chain has TRBV6-1 and TRBJ2-7; either TRBD1 or TRBD2 may supply D (5 bases each). This CDR3 comprises 15 residues. Germline V gene data show CDR1 as MNHNS and CDR2 as SASEGT. Trimming removed 2 bases from V and 0 bases from J, with 11 bases in between. The CDR3 DNA reads TGTGCCAGCAGTGAACCCGGGACGGTCTCCTACGAGCAGTACTTC. Encoded protein: CASSEPGTVSYEQYF.

The chain has TRBV11-2 and TRBJ2-3; 10 nucleotides agree with TRBD2. The germline V gene encodes CDR1 SGHAT and CDR2 FQNNGV. The CDR3 is made up of 18 amino acids. With 3 bases clipped from V and 0 bases from J, the junction kept 9 bases outside the gene matches. The CDR3, as DNA: TGTGCCAGCAGCTTGGGTTCTAGCGGGGGATGGAGCACAGATACGCAGTATTTT. Amino acids: CASSLGSSGGWSTDTQYF.

This clonotype was counted a few times. The V gene is TRBV12-3 or TRBV12-4, the J gene TRBJ2-1; D gene ambiguous. Between the trimmed V and J ends, which lost 6 bases and 5 bases, there was a span of 14 bases. CDR3 length: 14 residues. CDR3 nucleotide sequence: TGTGCCAGCAGGTGGGCAGCCCCCAACAATGAGCAGTTCTTC. This gives the protein CASRWAAPNNEQFF.

V gene TRBV6-6 combines with J gene TRBJ1-1; no reliable D call. The V gene lost 9 bases and the J gene lost 1 base, with 12 bases spanning the gap. The CDR3 covers 13 residues. Germline lookup yields CDR1 MNHNY and CDR2 SVGAGI (reference sequence). The CDR3 nucleotides read TGTGCCAGTCTTGACAACTGGAACACTGAAGCTTTCTTT. It specifies CASLDNWNTEAFF.

The CDR3 sequence: CASSEYGNTIYF. CDR3 sequence (DNA): TGTGCCAGCAGTGAATATGGGAACACCATATATTTT. The chain links TRBV25-1 to TRBJ1-3; no clear D gene. This CDR3 has 12 amino acids. Germline CDR1 is MGHDK and CDR2 is SYGVNS. The V and J ends lost 0 bases and 7 bases respectively, with 4 bases between them.

The gene calls are TRBV4-1 and TRBJ1-1, with D possibly being TRBD1 (5 bases). Germline CDR1 is MGHRA and CDR2 is YSYEKL. There are 14 residues in the CDR3. The V end was cut by 8 bases, the J end by 5 bases, with 18 bases between. The CDR3 DNA sequence: TGCGCCAGCTTCGCCCGTTCGGGGGGTACTGAAGCTTTCTTT. Residues: CASFARSGGTEAFF.

The V gene is TRBV10-3, the J gene TRBJ1-1; 7 bases are a match to TRBD1. Germline CDR1 and CDR2: ENHRY and SYGVKD. The CDR3 runs to 19 residues. The V segment lost 0 bases and the J segment 4 bases; nucleotides outside the gene matches: 17. The CDR3 loop reads CAISESTGSLNTDGTEAFF. CDR3 sequence (DNA): TGTGCCATCAGTGAGTCGACAGGGAGCCTGAATACCGATGGCACTGAAGCTTTCTTT.

This clonotype was seen only a few times. This rearrangement joins TRBV5-1 to TRBJ2-5; a weak D match, TRBD2 (7 bases). V lost 2 bases, J lost 6 bases, and 20 bases lay in between. The CDR3 loop spans 16 amino acids. Germline V gene sequence: CDR1 SGHRS, CDR2 YFSETQ. The CDR3 nucleotides read TGCGCCAGCAGCTTCTACAGAGAGGGGGGGCGAAAGACCCAGTACTTC. Protein sequence: CASSFYREGGRKTQYF.

This chain uses TRBV6-5 with TRBJ2-7, with D possibly TRBD2 on 7 matching bases. CDR1 and CDR2 from the germline V gene are MNHEY and SVGAGI. The length of the CDR3 is 17 residues. Trimming removed 6 bases from V and 0 bases from J, with 21 bases in between. The CDR3 DNA reads as TGTGCCAGCAGCCCAATGCCCCCAGGGGACTACTCCTACGAGCAGTACGTC. Translation gives CASSPMPPGDYSYEQYV.

This clonotype was counted between two and nine times. The V gene is TRBV6-5, the J gene TRBJ1-2; perhaps TRBD1 as D (5 bases). Deletions cut 2 bases from V and 5 bases from J, with 21 bases between. The length of the CDR3 is 17 residues. Germline V gene lookup returns CDR1 MNHEY and CDR2 SVGAGI. The CDR3 here is CASSYGEGSPPSYGYTF. Written as DNA, the CDR3 is TGTGCCAGCAGTTACGGAGAGGGGTCCCCTCCCTCTTATGGCTACACCTTC.

The chain is built from TRBV27 and TRBJ1-1; D gene uncertain. The CDR3 contains 15 residues. Trimming shortened V by 0 bases and J by 4 bases, and 12 bases separated the two germline ends. Germline V gives CDR1 MNHEY, CDR2 SMNVEV (reference sequence). CDR3 protein: CASSLSSAGPTEAFF. Here the CDR3 DNA reads TGTGCCAGCAGTTTATCGTCGGCAGGCCCCACTGAAGCTTTCTTT.

This sequence joins TRBV5-5 and TRBJ1-1; 9 bases align to TRBD1. The germline V gene encodes CDR1 SGHKS and CDR2 YYEKEE (reference sequence). This CDR3 has 14 residues. V shed 8 bases, J shed 3 bases, and the junction held 8 bases outside the gene matches. The CDR3 DNA is TGTGCCAGGGACAGGGGCCAGGGGTACACTGAAGCTTTCTTT. It yields the protein CARDRGQGYTEAFF.

This clonotype was seen at least ten times. Written as DNA, the CDR3 is TGTGCCAGCACTTGGGGCAGGTACGAGCAGTACTTC. Protein: CASTWGRYEQYF. V and J are TRBV12-3 or TRBV12-4 and TRBJ2-7; tentative D call: TRBD1 (5 bases). The CDR3 contains 12 residues. V was shortened by 7 bases and J by 4 bases, with 11 bases between the two germline ends.

The chain combines TRBV6-6 with TRBJ1-1, with 12 bases lining up with TRBD1. The germline V gene encodes CDR1 MNHNY and CDR2 SVGAGI (reference sequence). The CDR3 loop spans 17 amino acids. Germline trimming cut 4 bases from V and 2 bases from J; bases unmatched to any gene: 8. CDR3 region: CASSSSWDRGQNTEAFF. The DNA of the CDR3 is TGTGCCAGCAGTTCTTCCTGGGACAGGGGGCAAAACACTGAAGCTTTCTTT.

The gene calls are TRBV7-9 and TRBJ2-5; no clear D. The CDR3 runs 14 residues. V lost 1 base, J lost 1 base, and 7 bases lay in between. CDR1 is SEHNR and CDR2 is FQNEAQ in the germline V gene (reference sequence). The CDR3 DNA is TGTGCCAGCAGCTTAGTGACCCTCCAAGAGACCCAGTACTTC. This gives the protein CASSLVTLQETQYF.

This chain uses TRBV28 with TRBJ2-3, with TRBD2 matching 10 bases. The CDR3 extends over 20 amino acids. V lost 3 bases, J lost 5 bases, and 20 bases stayed unmatched. The V gene's germline CDR1 is MDHEN and CDR2 SYDVKM. CDR3 amino acids: CASSLRTPLITSGEEDTQYF. For the CDR3, the DNA is TGTGCCAGCAGTTTGCGCACACCCCTCATCACTAGCGGGGAGGAAGATACGCAGTATTTT.

With respect to this clonotype: Compared with germline, one end of the junction differs, possibly owing to a read error. J is TRBJ2-7 and V is TRBV5-8; 9 nucleotides align to TRBD1. Germline values: CDR1 SGHTS, CDR2 YDEGEE. This CDR3 spans 13 amino acids. CDR3 nucleotides: TGTGTCAGCCGCCGGGACAGGGCGTCCGAGCAGTACTTC. Translating it yields CVSRRDRASEQYF.

This clonotype occurred many times. The chain employs TRBV7-6 and TRBJ2-2, with TRBD1 matching over 7 bases. Per the germline V gene, CDR1 is SGHVS and CDR2 is FNYEAQ. This CDR3 spans 16 amino acids. The J segment lost 0 bases and the V segment lost 5 bases, leaving 6 bases of the junction unmatched. CDR3 sequence reads: CASSPQGVTNTGELFF. DNA for the CDR3: TGTGCCAGCAGCCCTCAGGGGGTCACGAACACCGGGGAGCTGTTTTTT.

This clonotype was seen many times. As DNA, the CDR3 is TGCAGCGCCGGACGGGGCACCGGGGAGCTGTTTTTT. Protein product: CSAGRGTGELFF. The gene calls are TRBV29-1 and TRBJ2-2; D is possibly TRBD2 (5 bases). The CDR3 spans 12 residues. The germline V gene has CDR1 SQVTM and CDR2 ANQGSEA. V lost 7 bases, J lost 4 bases, and 10 bases lay in between.

The table lists this clonotype with a few counts. The CDR3, as DNA: TGTGCCAGCAGTTTGGGCAGCTCCGTCTGGGGTGAGCAGTTCTTC. Its protein is CASSLGSSVWGEQFF. J is TRBJ2-1 and V is TRBV27; no definite D call. The CDR3 covers 15 residues. Deletions cut 3 bases from V and 9 bases from J, with 18 bases between. Germline CDR1 MNHEY, CDR2 SMNVEV (reference sequence).